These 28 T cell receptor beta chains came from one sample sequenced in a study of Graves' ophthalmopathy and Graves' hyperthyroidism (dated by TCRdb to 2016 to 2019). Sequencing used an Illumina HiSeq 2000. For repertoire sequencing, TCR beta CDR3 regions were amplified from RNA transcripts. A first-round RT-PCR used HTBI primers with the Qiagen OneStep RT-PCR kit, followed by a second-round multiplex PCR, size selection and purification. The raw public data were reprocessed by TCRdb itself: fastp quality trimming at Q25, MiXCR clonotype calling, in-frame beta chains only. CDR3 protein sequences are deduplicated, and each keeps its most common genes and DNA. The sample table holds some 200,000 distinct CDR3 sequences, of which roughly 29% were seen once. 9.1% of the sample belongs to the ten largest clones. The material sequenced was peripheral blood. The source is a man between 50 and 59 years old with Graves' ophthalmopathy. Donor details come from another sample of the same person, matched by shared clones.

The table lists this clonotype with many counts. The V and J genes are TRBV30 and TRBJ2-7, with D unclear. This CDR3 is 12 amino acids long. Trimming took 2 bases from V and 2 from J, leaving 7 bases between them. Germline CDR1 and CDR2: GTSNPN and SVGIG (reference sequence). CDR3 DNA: TGTGCCTGGAGTCCTTCCACCTACGAGCAGTACTTC. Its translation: CAWSPSTYEQYF.

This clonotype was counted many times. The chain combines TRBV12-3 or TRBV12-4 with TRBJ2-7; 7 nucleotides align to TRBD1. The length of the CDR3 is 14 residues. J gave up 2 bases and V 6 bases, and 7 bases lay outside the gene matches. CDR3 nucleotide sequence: TGTGCCAGCAGACCAAGGACAGGTCCCTACGAGCAGTACTTC. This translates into CASRPRTGPYEQYF.

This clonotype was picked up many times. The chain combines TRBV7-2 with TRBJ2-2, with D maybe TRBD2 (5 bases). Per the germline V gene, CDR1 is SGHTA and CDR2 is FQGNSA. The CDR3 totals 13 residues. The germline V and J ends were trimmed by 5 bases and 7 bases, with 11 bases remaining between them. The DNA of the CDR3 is TGTGCCAGCAGCCTATCGGCGGGCGGGGAGCTGTTTTTT. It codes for CASSLSAGGELFF.

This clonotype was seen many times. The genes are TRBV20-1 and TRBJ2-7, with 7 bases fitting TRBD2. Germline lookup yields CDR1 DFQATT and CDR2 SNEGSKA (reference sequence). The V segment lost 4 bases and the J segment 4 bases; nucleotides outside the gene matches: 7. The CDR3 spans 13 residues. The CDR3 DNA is TGCAGTGCTATAGGGAGGGTGAGATACGAGCAGTACTTC. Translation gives CSAIGRVRYEQYF.

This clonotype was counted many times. CDR3 nucleotides: TGTGCCAGCAGCTTGGGGACAGGGGGAAAGAGCGAGCAGTACTTC. This gives the protein CASSLGTGGKSEQYF. This chain links TRBV7-6 with TRBJ2-7; 11 bases agree with TRBD1. CDR1 SGHVS and CDR2 FNYEAQ come from the germline V gene. V was pared by 3 bases and J by 6 bases, with 7 bases of the junction left unmatched. The length of the CDR3 is 15 residues.

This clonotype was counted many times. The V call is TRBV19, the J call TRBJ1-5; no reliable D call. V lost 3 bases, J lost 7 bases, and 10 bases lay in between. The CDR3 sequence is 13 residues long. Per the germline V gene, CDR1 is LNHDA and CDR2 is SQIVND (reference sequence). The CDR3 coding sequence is TGTGCCAGTAGTATTAGGGTAGGCCAGCCCCAGCATTTT. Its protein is CASSIRVGQPQHF. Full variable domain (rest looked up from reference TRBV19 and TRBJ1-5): DGGITQSPKYLFRKEGQNVTLSCEQNLNHDAMYWYRQDPGQGLRLIYYSQIVNDFQKGDIAEGYSVSREKKESFPLTVTSAQKNPTAFYLCASSIRVGQPQHFGDGTRLSIL.

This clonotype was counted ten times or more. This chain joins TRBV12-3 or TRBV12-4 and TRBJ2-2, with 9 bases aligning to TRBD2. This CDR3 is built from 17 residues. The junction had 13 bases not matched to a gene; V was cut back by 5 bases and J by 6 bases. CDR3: CASSLPLAGDLSGELFF. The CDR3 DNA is TGTGCCAGCAGTCTACCCTTAGCGGGAGATCTGTCCGGGGAGCTGTTTTTT.

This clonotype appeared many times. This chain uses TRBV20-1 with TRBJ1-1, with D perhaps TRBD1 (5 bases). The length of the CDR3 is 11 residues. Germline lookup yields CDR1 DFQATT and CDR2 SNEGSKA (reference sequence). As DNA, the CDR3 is TGCAGGGGGGTGCAGGGTACTGAAGCTTTCTTT. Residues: CRGVQGTEAFF.

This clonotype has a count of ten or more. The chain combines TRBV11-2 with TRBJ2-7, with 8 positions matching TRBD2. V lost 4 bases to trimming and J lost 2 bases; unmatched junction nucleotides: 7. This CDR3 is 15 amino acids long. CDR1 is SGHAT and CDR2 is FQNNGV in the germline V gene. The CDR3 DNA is TGTGCCAGCAGCTCATTACGGGGGGGTCCCTACGAGCAGTACTTC. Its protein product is CASSSLRGGPYEQYF.

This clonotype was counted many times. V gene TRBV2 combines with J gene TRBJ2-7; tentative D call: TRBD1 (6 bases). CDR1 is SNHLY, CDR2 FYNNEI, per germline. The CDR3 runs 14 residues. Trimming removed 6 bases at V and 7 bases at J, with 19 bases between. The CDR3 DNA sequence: TGTGCCAGCAGCGGTACCCGCACAGGGAGAGAGCAGTACTTC. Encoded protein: CASSGTRTGREQYF.

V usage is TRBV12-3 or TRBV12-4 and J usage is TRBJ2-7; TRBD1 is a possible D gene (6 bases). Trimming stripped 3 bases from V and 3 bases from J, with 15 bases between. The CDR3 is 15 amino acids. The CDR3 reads CASSLVQGEIYEQYF. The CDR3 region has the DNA TGTGCCAGCAGTTTGGTACAGGGAGAAATCTACGAGCAGTACTTC.

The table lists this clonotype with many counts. In nucleotides, the CDR3 is TGTGCCAGCAGTTACTTGGCGGACAGGACCTACGAGCAGTACTTC. As protein: CASSYLADRTYEQYF. This chain uses TRBV6-2 or TRBV6-3 with TRBJ2-7; TRBD1 aligns across 7 bases. The germline V gene has CDR1 MNHEY and CDR2 SVGEGT. Unmatched junction bases numbered 5, after V lost 1 base and J lost 2 bases. The CDR3 length is 15 residues.

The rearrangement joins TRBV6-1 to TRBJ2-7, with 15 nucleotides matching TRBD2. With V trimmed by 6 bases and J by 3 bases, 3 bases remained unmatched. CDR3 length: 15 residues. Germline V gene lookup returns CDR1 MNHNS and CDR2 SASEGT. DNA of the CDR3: TGTGCCAGCAGAGGACTAGCGGGAGGGGACTACGAGCAGTACTTC. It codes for CASRGLAGGDYEQYF.

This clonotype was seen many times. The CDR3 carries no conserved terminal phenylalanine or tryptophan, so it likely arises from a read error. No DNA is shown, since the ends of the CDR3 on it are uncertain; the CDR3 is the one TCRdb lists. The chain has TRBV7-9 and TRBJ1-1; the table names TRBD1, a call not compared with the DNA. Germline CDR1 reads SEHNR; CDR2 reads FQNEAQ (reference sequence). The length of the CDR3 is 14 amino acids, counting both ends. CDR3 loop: CASSLVPQGQGVLL.

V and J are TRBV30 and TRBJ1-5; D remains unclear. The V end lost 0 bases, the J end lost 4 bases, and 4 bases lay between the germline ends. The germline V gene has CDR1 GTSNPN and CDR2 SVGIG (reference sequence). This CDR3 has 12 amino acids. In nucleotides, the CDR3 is TGTGCCTGGAGTGTACGGAATCAGCCCCAGCATTTT. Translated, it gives CAWSVRNQPQHF.

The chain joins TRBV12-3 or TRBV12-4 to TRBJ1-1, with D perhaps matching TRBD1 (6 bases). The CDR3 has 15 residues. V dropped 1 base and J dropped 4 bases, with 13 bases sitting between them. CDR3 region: CASSLEQGRSTEAFF. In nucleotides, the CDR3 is TGTGCCAGCAGTTTAGAACAGGGTAGGAGCACTGAAGCTTTCTTT.

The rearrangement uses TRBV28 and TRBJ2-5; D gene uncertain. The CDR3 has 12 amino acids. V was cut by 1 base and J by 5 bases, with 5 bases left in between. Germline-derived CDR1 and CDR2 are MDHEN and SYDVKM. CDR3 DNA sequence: TGTGCCAGCAGTTTATATACGGAGACCCAGTACTTC. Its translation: CASSLYTETQYF.

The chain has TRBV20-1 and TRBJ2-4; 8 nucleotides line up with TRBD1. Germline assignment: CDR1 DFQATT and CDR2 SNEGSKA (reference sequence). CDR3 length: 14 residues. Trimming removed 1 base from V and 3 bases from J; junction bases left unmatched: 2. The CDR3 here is CSARVRGHKNIQYF. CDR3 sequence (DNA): TGCAGTGCTAGAGTCAGGGGGCACAAAAACATTCAGTACTTC.

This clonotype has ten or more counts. The CDR3 DNA sequence: TGTGCCAGCAGCTCCCACGTAGTAGCGGGAGAATCGAACACCGGGGAGCTGTTTTTT. Encoded protein: CASSSHVVAGESNTGELFF. V is TRBV12-1 and J is TRBJ2-2; the table's D call, TRBD2, has no DNA check behind it. TRBV12-1 is reported as a pseudogene. This CDR3 spans 19 amino acids.

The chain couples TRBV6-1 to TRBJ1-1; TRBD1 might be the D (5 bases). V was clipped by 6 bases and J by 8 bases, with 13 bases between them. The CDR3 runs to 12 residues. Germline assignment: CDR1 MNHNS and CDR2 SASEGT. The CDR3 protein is CASSNGRTEAFF. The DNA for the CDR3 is TGTGCCAGCAGCAACGGACGGACAGAAGCTTTCTTT.

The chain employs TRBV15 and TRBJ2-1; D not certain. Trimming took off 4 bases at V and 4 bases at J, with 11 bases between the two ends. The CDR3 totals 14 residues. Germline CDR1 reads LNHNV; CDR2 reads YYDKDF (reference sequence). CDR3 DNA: TGTGCCACCAGCATTAGGACGGGTTACAATGAGCAGTTCTTC. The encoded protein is CATSIRTGYNEQFF.

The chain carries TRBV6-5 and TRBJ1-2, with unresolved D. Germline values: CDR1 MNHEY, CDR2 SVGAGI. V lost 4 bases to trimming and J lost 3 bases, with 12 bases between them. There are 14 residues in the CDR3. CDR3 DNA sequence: TGTGCCAGCAGTTCCGACGGGGAGCACTATGGCTACACCTTC. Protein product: CASSSDGEHYGYTF.

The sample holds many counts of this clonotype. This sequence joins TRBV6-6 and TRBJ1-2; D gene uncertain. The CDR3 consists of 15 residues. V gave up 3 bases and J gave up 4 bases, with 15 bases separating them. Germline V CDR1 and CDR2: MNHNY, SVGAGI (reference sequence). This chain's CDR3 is CASSYTLSGSYGYTF. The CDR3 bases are TGTGCCAGCAGTTATACTCTCAGTGGGAGCTATGGCTACACCTTC.

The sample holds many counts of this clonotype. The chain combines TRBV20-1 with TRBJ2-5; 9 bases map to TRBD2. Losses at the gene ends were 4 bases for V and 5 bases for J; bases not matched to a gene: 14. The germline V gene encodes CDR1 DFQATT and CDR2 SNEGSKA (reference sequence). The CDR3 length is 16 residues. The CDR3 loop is CSATSGTSPVRETQYF. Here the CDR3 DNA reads TGCAGTGCTACCTCCGGGACTAGCCCCGTACGGGAGACCCAGTACTTC.

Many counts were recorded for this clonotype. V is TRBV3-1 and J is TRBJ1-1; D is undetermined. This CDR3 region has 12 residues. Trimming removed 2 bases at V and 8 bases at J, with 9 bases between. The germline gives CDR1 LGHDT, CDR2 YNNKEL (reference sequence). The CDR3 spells CASSQTGGEAFF. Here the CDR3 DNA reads TGTGCCAGCAGCCAAACGGGCGGGGAAGCTTTCTTT.

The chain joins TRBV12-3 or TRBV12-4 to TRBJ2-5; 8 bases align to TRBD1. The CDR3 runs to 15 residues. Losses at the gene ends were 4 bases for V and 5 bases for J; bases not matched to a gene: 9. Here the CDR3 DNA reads TGTGCCAGCAGTTCTCGGCAGGGGGCGGGTGAGACCCAGTACTTC. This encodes CASSSRQGAGETQYF.

The CDR3 nucleotides are TGTGCCAGCAGTTATCCGGGACTGGCCTACGAGCAGTACTTC. It is translated as CASSYPGLAYEQYF. The gene calls are TRBV6-2 or TRBV6-3 and TRBJ2-7; D is possibly TRBD2 (6 bases). CDR3 length: 14 amino acids. CDR1 MNHEY and CDR2 SVGEGT come from the germline V gene. V was shortened by 3 bases and J by 2 bases, with 11 bases between the two germline ends.

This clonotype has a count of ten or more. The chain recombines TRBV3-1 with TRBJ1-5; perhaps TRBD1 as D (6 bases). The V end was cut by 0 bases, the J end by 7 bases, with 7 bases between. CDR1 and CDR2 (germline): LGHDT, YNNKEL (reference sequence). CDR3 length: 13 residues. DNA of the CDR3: TGTGCCAGCAGCCAAGACGGGGGCCAGCCCCAGCATTTT. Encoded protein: CASSQDGGQPQHF.